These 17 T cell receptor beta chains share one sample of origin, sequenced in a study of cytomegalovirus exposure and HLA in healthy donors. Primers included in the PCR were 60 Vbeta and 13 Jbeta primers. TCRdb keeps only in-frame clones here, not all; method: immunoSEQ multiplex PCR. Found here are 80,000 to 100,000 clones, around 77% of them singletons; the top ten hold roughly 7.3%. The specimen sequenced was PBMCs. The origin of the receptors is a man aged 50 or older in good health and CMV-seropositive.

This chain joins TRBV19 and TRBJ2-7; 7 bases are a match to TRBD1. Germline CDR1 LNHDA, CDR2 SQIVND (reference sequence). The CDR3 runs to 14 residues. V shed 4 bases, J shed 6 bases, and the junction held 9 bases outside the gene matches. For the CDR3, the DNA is TGTGCCAGTAGTACTACGACAGGGCCGGGCGAGCAGTACTTC. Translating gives CASSTTTGPGEQYF.

The CDR3 nucleotides are TGTGCCAGCAGAGCGGGGTACGAGCAGTACTTC. Translated, it gives CASRAGYEQYF. The J gene is TRBJ2-7, the V gene TRBV6-5; TRBD2 aligns across 7 bases. The ends lost 6 bases at V and 4 bases at J; junction bases unmatched: 0. CDR1 is MNHEY, CDR2 SVGAGI, per germline. The length of the CDR3 is 11 residues.

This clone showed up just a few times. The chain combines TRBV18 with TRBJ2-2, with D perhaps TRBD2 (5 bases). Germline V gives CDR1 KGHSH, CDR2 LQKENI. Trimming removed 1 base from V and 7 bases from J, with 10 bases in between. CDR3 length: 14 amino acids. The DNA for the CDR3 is TGTGCCAGCTCACCACGCGGGCCGGACGGGGAGCTGTTTTTT. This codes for CASSPRGPDGELFF.

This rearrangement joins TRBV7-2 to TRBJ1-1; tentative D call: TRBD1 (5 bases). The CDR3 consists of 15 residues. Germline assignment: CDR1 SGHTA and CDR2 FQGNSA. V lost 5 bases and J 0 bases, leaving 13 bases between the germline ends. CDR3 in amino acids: CASSTRQSMNTEAFF. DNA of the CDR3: TGTGCCAGCAGCACCAGACAGAGCATGAACACTGAAGCTTTCTTT. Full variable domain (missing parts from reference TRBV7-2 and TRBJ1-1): GAGVSQSPSNKVTEKGKDVELRCDPISGHTALYWYRQSLGQGLEFLIYFQGNSAPDKSGLPSDRFSAERTGGSVSTLTIQRTQQEDSAVYLCASSTRQSMNTEAFFGQGTRLTVV.

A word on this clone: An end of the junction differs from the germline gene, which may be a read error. CDR3 sequence: CASSPGYGYPF. Here the CDR3 DNA reads TGTGCCAGCAGCCCAGGTTATGGCTACCCCTTC. The V and J genes are TRBV4-2 and TRBJ1-2; D is ambiguous. The CDR3 runs to 11 residues. Germline V CDR1 and CDR2: LGHNA, YNFKEQ.

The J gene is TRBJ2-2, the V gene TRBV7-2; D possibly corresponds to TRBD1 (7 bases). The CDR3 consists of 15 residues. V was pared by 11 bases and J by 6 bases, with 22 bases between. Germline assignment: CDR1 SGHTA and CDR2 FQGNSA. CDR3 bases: TGTGCCTCTCAACCTTACAGGGGAGGTGCCGGGGAGCTGTTTTTT. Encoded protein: CASQPYRGGAGELFF.

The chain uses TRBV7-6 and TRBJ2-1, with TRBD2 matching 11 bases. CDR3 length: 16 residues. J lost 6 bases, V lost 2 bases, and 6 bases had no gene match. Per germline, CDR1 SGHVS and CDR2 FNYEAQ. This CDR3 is CASSLFTSGGSNEQFF. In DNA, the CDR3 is TGTGCCAGCAGCTTATTCACTAGCGGGGGATCCAATGAGCAGTTCTTC.

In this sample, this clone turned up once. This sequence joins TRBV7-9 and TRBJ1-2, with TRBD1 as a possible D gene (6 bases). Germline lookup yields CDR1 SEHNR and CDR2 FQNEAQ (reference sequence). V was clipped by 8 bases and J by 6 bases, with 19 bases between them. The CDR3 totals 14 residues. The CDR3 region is CASRETGWNDGYTF. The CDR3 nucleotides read TGTGCCAGCCGAGAAACAGGGTGGAACGATGGCTACACCTTC.

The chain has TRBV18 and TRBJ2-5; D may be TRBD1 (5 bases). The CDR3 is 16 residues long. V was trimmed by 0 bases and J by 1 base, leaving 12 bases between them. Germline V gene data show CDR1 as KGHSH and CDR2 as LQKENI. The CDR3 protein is CASSPPAGPPQETQYF. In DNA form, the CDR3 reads TGTGCCAGCTCACCACCGGCAGGGCCTCCCCAAGAGACCCAGTACTTC.

The CDR3 protein is CAWSPPRRVYEQYF. The CDR3 DNA reads TGTGCCTGGAGCCCCCCCCGCCGGGTCTACGAGCAGTACTTC. J is TRBJ2-7 and V is TRBV30, with no clear D. This CDR3 spans 14 amino acids. Germline V gene lookup returns CDR1 GTSNPN and CDR2 SVGIG (reference sequence). Trimming took off 3 bases at V and 3 bases at J, with 15 bases between the two ends. The variable domain in full, with the rest retrieved from reference TRBV30 and TRBJ2-7, is SQTIHQWPATLVQPVGSPLSLECTVEGTSNPNLYWYRQAAGRGLQLLFYSVGIGQISSEVPQNLSASRPQDRQFILSSKKLLLSDSGFYLCAWSPPRRVYEQYFGPGTRLTVT.

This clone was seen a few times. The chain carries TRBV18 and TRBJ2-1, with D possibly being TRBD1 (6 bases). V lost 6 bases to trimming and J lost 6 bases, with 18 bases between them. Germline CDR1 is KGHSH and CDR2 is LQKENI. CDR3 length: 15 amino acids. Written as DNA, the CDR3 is TGTGCCAGCTCTTTTCGCGCAGGGGAGTCCAATGAGCAGTTCTTC. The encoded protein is CASSFRAGESNEQFF.

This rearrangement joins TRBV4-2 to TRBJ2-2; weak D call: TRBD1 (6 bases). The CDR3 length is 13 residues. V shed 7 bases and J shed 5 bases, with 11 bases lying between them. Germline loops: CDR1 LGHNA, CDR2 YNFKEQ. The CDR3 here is CASKPQGTGELFF. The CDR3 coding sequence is TGTGCCAGCAAGCCCCAGGGGACCGGGGAGCTGTTTTTT.

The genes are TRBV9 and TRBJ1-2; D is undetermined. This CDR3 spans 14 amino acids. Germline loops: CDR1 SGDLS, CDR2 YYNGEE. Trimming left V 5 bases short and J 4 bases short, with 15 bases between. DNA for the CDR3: TGTGCCAGCAGAAAAACGGAGTCGGCCTATGGCTACACCTTC. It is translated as CASRKTESAYGYTF.

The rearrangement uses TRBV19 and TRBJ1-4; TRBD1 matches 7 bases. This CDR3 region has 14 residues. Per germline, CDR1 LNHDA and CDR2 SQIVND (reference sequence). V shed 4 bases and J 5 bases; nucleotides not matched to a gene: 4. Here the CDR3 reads CASSKQGKNEKLFF. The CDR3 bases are TGTGCCAGTAGTAAACAGGGGAAAAATGAAAAACTGTTTTTT.

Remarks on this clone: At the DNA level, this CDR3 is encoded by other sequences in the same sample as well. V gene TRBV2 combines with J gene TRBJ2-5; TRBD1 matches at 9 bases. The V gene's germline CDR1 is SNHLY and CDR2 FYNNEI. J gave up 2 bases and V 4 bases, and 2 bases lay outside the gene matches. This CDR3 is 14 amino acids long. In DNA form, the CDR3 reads TGTGCCAGCAGTGCAGACAGGGGGCAAGAGACCCAGTACTTC. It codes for CASSADRGQETQYF. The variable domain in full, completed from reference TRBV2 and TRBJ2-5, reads EPEVTQTPSHQVTQMGQEVILRCVPISNHLYFYWYRQILGQKVEFLVSFYNNEISEKSEIFDDQFSVERPDGSNFTLKIRSTKLEDSAMYFCASSADRGQETQYFGPGTRLLVL.

The CDR3 sequence is CASSLGPGSYNEQFF. The CDR3 nucleotides read TGTGCCAGCAGCTTAGGTCCGGGCTCCTACAATGAGCAGTTCTTC. V gene TRBV7-2 combines with J gene TRBJ2-1, with no clear D. The CDR3 sequence is 15 residues long. The V gene lost 1 base and the J gene lost 0 bases, with 7 bases spanning the gap. Germline CDR1 and CDR2: SGHTA and FQGNSA.

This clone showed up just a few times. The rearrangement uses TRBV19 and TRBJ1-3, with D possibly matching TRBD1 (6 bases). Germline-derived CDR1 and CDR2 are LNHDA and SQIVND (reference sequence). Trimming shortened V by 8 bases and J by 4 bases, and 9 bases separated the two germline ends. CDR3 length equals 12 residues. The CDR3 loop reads CASGDRGNTIYF. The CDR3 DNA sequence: TGTGCCAGTGGAGACAGGGGAAACACCATATATTTT. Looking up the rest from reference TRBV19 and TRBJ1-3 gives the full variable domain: DGGITQSPKYLFRKEGQNVTLSCEQNLNHDAMYWYRQDPGQGLRLIYYSQIVNDFQKGDIAEGYSVSREKKESFPLTVTSAQKNPTAFYLCASGDRGNTIYFGEGSWLTVV.